This section outlines one TCR beta chain sequence together with its context. Its specificity is unknown. TCRdb itself ran the reads through MiXCR, one entry per CDR3 protein. The data show hundreds of thousands of distinct CDR3 sequences, 25% to 35% seen once. These data belong to a study of T cell repertoires in cytomegalovirus infection. Whole-study context: Use of recently identified HLA-C-restricted and well-studied HLA-B-restricted CMV epitopes was part of the study. Study results and caveats: HLA-C-restricted, CMV-specific TCR beta clonotypes were dominant ex vivo. The study identified carriers of CMV plus the relevant HLA from cumulative public TCR beta family frequency.

J lost 6 bases, V lost 7 bases, and 6 bases had no gene match. This CDR3 contains 15 residues. J is TRBJ2-2 and V is TRBV12-3 or TRBV12-4; TRBD2 agrees at 12 bases. Source: cultured PBMCs, taken from culture after CMV antigen stimulation. This clonotype was sampled from a human donor in good health (CMV status not recorded). Some clones in this sample may be carry-over from other donors' samples. CDR3 coding DNA: TGTGCCAGCATCGAACTAGCGGGAGGAGCCGGGGAGCTGTTTTTT. It codes for CASIELAGGAGELFF.